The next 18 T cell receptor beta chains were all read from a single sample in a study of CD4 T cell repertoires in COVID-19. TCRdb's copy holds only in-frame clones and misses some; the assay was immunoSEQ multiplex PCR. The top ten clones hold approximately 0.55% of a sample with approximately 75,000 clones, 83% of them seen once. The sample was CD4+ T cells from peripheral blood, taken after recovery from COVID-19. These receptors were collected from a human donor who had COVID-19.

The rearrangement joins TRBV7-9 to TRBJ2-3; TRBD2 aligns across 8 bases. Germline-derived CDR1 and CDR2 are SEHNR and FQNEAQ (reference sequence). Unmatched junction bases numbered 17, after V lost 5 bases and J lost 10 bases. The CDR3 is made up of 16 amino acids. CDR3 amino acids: CASSLKGLDQSYPQYF. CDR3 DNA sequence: TGTGCCAGCAGCCTCAAGGGACTAGATCAGTCCTACCCGCAGTATTTT.

CDR3 loop: CACDRGHNEQFF. The CDR3 region has the DNA TGTGCCTGCGACCGGGGCCACAATGAGCAGTTCTTC. The V and J genes are TRBV30 and TRBJ2-1; D assignment may be TRBD1 or TRBD2 (5 bases each). Trimming stripped 6 bases from V and 5 bases from J, with 11 bases between. This CDR3 spans 12 amino acids. Germline V lookup: CDR1 GTSNPN, CDR2 SVGIG (reference sequence).

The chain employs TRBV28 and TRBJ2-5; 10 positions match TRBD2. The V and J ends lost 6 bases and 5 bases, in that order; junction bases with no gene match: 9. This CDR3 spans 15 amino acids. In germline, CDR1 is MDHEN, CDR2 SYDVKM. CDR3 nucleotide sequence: TGTGCCAGCAGCCCGCTAGCGGGGGTGTGGGAGACCCAGTACTTC. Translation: CASSPLAGVWETQYF.

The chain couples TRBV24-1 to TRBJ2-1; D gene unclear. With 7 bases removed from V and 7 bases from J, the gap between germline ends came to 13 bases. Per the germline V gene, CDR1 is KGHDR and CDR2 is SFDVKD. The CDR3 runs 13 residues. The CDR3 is CATSPVSFNEQFF. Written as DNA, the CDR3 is TGTGCCACCAGCCCCGTCAGTTTTAATGAGCAGTTCTTC.

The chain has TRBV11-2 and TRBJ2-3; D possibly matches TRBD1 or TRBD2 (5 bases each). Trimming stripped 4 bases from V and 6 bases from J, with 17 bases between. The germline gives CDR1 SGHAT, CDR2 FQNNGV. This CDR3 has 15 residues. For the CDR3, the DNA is TGTGCCAGCAGCTCAAGGGACCGACTCCAGGATACGCAGTATTTT. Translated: CASSSRDRLQDTQYF.

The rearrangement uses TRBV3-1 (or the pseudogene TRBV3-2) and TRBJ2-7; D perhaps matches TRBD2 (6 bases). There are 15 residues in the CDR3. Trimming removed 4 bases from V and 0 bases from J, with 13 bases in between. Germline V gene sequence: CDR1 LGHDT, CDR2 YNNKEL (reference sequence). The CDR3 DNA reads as TGTGCCAGCAGCCCTTCATCTAGCGTCTCCTACGAGCAGTACTTC. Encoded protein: CASSPSSSVSYEQYF.

CDR3: CASSLGQGRDGYTF. In DNA form, the CDR3 reads TGCGCCAGCAGCTTGGGACAGGGGAGAGATGGCTACACCTTC. The chain is built from TRBV5-1 and TRBJ1-2; 8 bases are shared with TRBD1. Germline CDR1 SGHRS, CDR2 YFSETQ. Trimming removed 0 bases from V and 6 bases from J; junction bases left unmatched: 4. There are 14 residues in the CDR3. The entire variable domain, with the rest obtained from reference TRBV5-1 and TRBJ1-2, is as follows: KAGVTQTPRYLIKTRGQQVTLSCSPISGHRSVSWYQQTPGQGLQFLFEYFSETQRNKGNFPGRFSGRQFSNSRSEMNVSTLELGDSALYLCASSLGQGRDGYTFGSGTRLTVV.

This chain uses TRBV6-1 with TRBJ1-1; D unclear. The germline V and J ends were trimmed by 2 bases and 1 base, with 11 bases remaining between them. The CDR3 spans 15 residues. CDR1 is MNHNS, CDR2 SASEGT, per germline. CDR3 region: CASSEMVRSNTEAFF. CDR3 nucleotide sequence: TGTGCCAGCAGTGAAATGGTGAGGTCGAACACTGAAGCTTTCTTT.

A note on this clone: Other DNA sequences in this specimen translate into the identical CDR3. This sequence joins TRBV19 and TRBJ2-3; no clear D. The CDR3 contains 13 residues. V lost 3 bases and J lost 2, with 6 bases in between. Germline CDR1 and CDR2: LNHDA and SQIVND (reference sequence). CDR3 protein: CASSIRNTDTQYF. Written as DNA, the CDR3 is TGTGCCAGTAGTATTAGGAACACAGATACGCAGTATTTT.

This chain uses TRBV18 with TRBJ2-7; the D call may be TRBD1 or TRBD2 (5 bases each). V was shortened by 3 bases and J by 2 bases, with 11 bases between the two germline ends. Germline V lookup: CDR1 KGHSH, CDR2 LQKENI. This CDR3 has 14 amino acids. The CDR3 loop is CASSPRDGPYEQYF. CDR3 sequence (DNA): TGTGCCAGCTCACCCCGGGACGGACCCTACGAGCAGTACTTC.

The CDR3: CASSPSGSLAYEQYF. The CDR3 coding sequence is TGTGCCAGCAGTCCTAGCGGGAGCCTCGCCTACGAGCAGTACTTC. The chain couples TRBV27 to TRBJ2-7, with 10 bases identical to TRBD2. The CDR3 loop spans 15 amino acids. The V segment lost 5 bases and the J segment 2 bases; nucleotides outside the gene matches: 6. Germline V gene sequence: CDR1 MNHEY, CDR2 SMNVEV (reference sequence).

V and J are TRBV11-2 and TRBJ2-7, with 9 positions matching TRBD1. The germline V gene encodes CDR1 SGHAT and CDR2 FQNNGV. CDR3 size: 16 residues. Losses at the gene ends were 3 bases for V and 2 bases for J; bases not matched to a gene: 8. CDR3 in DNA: TGTGCCAGCAGCTTGTATGGACAGGGGTCAGCCTACGAGCAGTACTTC. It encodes CASSLYGQGSAYEQYF.

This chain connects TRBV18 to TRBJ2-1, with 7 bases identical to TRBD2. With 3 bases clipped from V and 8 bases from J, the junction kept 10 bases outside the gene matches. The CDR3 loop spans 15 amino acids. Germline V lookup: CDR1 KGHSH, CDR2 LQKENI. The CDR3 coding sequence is TGTGCCAGCTCACCTCAGGGTTTTGGGGGGGATGAGCAGTTCTTC. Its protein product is CASSPQGFGGDEQFF.

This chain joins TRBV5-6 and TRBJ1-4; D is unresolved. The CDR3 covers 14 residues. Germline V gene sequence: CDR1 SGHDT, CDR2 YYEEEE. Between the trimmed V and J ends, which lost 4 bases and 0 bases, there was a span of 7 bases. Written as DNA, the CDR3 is TGTGCCAGCAGCCCCGGAGCAACTAATGAAAAACTGTTTTTT. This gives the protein CASSPGATNEKLFF.

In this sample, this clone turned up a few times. The CDR3 coding sequence is TGTGCCAGTAGTACGGGGTATGGGGCCAACGTCCTGACTTTC. Translation gives CASSTGYGANVLTF. The genes are TRBV19 and TRBJ2-6; TRBD2 is a possible D gene (5 bases). CDR1 and CDR2 (germline): LNHDA, SQIVND (reference sequence). V dropped 4 bases and J dropped 3 bases, with 7 bases sitting between them. The CDR3 runs to 14 residues.

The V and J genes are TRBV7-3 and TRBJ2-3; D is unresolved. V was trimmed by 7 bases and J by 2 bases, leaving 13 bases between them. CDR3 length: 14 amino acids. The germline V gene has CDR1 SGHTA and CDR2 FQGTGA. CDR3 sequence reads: CASTLAWSTDTQYF. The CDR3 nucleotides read TGTGCCAGCACCTTGGCCTGGTCCACAGATACGCAGTATTTT.

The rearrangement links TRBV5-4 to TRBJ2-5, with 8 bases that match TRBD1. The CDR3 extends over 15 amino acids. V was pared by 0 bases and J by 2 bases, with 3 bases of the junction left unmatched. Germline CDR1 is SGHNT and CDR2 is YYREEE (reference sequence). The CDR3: CASSLVGTGQETQYF. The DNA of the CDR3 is TGTGCCAGCAGCTTGGTCGGGACAGGTCAAGAGACCCAGTACTTC.

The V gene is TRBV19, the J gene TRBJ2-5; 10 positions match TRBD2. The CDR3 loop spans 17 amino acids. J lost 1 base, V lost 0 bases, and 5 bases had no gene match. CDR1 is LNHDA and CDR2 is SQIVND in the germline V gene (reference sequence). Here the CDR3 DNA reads TGTGCCAGTAGTATAGAAGGGATAGCGGGAGGCCAAGAGACCCAGTACTTC. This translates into CASSIEGIAGGQETQYF.